Listed below are T cell receptor beta chains from one sample, sequenced in a study of PD-L1 blockade in urothelial cancer. Data came from immunoSEQ multiplex PCR; TCRdb stores just in-frame clones and leaves some out. The profile covers about 84,000 clones, with roughly 82% appearing a single time and roughly 9.5% taken by the ten largest. The sample was PBMCs, taken around atezolizumab (anti-PD-L1) treatment. The source of these receptors is a man between 65 and 80 years old with urothelial cancer. Both conserved end residues are part of each CDR3. The D gene is left open where the match is weak. Clone size, where shown, is once, few, many, or a class for clones that have expanded.

>NA|NA|TRBV9|TRBJ2-1
CASSVGPAGQEEQFF
TGTGCCAGCAGCGTAGGTCCAGCGGGACAGGAGGAGCAGTTCTTC
>NA|NA|TRBV6-1|TRBJ2-2
CASSEARGGELFF
TGTGCCAGCAGTGAAGCTAGAGGTGGGGAGCTGTTTTTT
>NA|TRBD1|TRBV2|TRBJ2-6
CASSEGLTGAGANVLTF
TGTGCCAGCAGTGAGGGATTAACAGGGGCCGGGGCCAACGTCCTGACTTTC
>NA|NA|TRBV5-4|TRBJ1-6
CASSWETGKASPLHF
TGTGCCAGCAGCTGGGAGACAGGAAAGGCATCACCCCTCCACTTT
>NA|NA|TRBV18|TRBJ1-5
CASSQGSDQPQHF
TGTGCCAGCTCACAAGGGAGCGATCAGCCCCAGCATTTT
>few|TRBD1|TRBV6-1|TRBJ1-2
CASSETGGHGYTF
TGTGCCAGCAGTGAAACAGGGGGGCATGGCTACACCTTC
>NA|TRBD1|TRBV11-3|TRBJ2-7
CASSSGTVYEQYF
TGTGCCAGCAGCTCCGGGACAGTCTACGAGCAGTACTTC
>few|NA|TRBV28|TRBJ2-2
CASSSTGKNTGELFF
TGTGCCAGCAGTTCCACAGGGAAGAACACCGGGGAGCTGTTTTTT
>few|TRBD1|TRBV7-8|TRBJ2-7
CASRPGTGYEQYF
TGTGCCAGCAGACCCGGGACAGGCTACGAGCAGTACTTC
>NA|TRBD1|TRBV19|TRBJ2-7
CASSGTGTLGEQYF
TGTGCCAGTAGTGGGACAGGGACCCTGGGGGAGCAGTACTTC
>NA|TRBD1|TRBV5-1|TRBJ2-5
CASSFTGDAPETQYF
TGCGCCAGCAGCTTCACAGGGGACGCCCCGGAGACCCAGTACTTC
>NA|TRBD1|TRBV5-1|TRBJ2-3
CASSRGGALDTQYF
TGCGCCAGCAGCCGAGGGGGCGCTCTGGATACGCAGTATTTT
>once|TRBD2|TRBV6-6|TRBJ2-1
CASRPSSGSYNEQFF
TGTGCCAGCAGGCCCTCTAGCGGGAGCTACAATGAGCAGTTCTTC
>once|NA|TRBV11-2|TRBJ1-1
CASSLGGRRFDAFF
TGTGCCAGCAGCTTAGGGGGGCGCCGATTTGACGCTTTCTTT
>NA|NA|TRBV11-2|TRBJ2-3
CASSLLEGDTQYF
TGTGCCAGCAGCTTATTGGAGGGGGATACGCAGTATTTT
>NA|TRBD1|TRBV7-8|TRBJ2-7
CASSSLPGQGPYEQYF
TGTGCCAGCAGCTCCCTCCCGGGACAGGGCCCCTACGAGCAGTACTTC
>many|TRBD1|TRBV7-9|TRBJ1-1
CASSLASGGKTEAFF
TGTGCCAGCAGCTTAGCCTCAGGGGGGAAGACTGAAGCTTTCTTT
>few|TRBD1|TRBV19|TRBJ2-7
CASSGGRGREQYF
TGTGCCAGTTCGGGCGGCAGGGGGCGCGAGCAGTACTTC
>NA|NA|TRBV5-5|TRBJ1-2
CASSLATVDYGYTF
TGTGCCAGCAGCTTGGCGACTGTCGACTATGGCTACACCTTC
>NA|TRBD1|TRBV10-3|TRBJ1-6
CAISPLGQNDSPLHF
TGTGCCATCAGCCCCCTGGGACAGAATGATTCACCCCTCCACTTT
>NA|TRBD2|TRBV5-4|TRBJ2-5
CASSPGLAALGETQYF
TGTGCCAGCAGCCCTGGACTAGCGGCTTTGGGGGAGACCCAGTACTTC
>NA|TRBD1|TRBV30|TRBJ1-4
CAWSPRQGGREKLFF
TGTGCCTGGAGTCCCCGACAGGGGGGCCGAGAAAAACTGTTTTTT
>NA|TRBD1|TRBV2|TRBJ2-7
CASRTGLTSYEQYF
TGTGCCAGCAGGACAGGGCTAACCTCCTACGAGCAGTACTTC
>NA|NA|TRBV7-8|TRBJ1-1
CASSRGGEGTEAFF
TGTGCCAGCAGCAGGGGGGGAGAGGGCACTGAAGCTTTCTTT
>NA|TRBD2|TRBV9|TRBJ2-3
CASSSRTSGKGDTQYF
TGTGCCAGCAGCTCCCGGACTAGCGGGAAGGGCGATACGCAGTATTTT
>NA|NA|TRBV5-1|TRBJ1-1
CASSLEAEVNTEAFF
TGCGCCAGCAGCTTGGAAGCGGAGGTGAACACTGAAGCTTTCTTT
>NA|TRBD1|TRBV7-9|TRBJ2-2
CASSSTGAQNTGELFF
TGTGCCAGCAGCTCCACAGGGGCCCAGAACACCGGGGAGCTGTTTTTT
>NA|NA|TRBV9|TRBJ2-2
CASSSPLNTGELFF
TGTGCCAGCAGCTCCCCGCTAAACACCGGGGAGCTGTTTTTT
>NA|NA|TRBV18|TRBJ1-1
CASSPSGDGTEAFF
TGTGCCAGCTCACCATCGGGGGATGGCACTGAAGCTTTCTTT
>NA|NA|TRBV7-2|TRBJ1-2
CASSRSVGRDYGYTF
TGTGCCAGCAGCCGCTCGGTGGGGCGAGACTATGGCTACACCTTC
>NA|NA|TRBV7-2|TRBJ2-3
CASSLGGPSTDTQYF
TGTGCCAGCAGCCTAGGTGGGCCTAGCACAGATACGCAGTATTTT
>NA|NA|TRBV7-3|TRBJ2-3
CASSRETEDTQYF
TGTGCCAGCAGCCGGGAGACAGAGGATACGCAGTATTTT
>NA|TRBD1|TRBV4-2|TRBJ2-2
CASSQGQGSSGELFF
TGTGCCAGCAGCCAAGGACAGGGAAGCTCCGGGGAGCTGTTTTTT
>NA|TRBD2|TRBV6-1|TRBJ2-7
CASSSGGYEQYF
TGTGCCAGTTCTAGCGGGGGCTACGAGCAGTACTTC
>NA|NA|TRBV7-2|TRBJ2-4
CASRRGASKNIQYF
TGTGCCAGCAGACGGGGGGCCTCCAAAAACATTCAGTACTTC
>NA|TRBD1|TRBV6-1|TRBJ2-2
CASSPGQGGTGELFF
TGTGCCAGCAGTCCGGGACAGGGGGGCACCGGGGAGCTGTTTTTT
>NA|NA|TRBV7-6|TRBJ2-1
CASSLTPAGSPYNEQFF
TGTGCCAGCAGCTTAACCCCCGCGGGATCCCCTTACAATGAGCAGTTCTTC
>NA|NA|TRBV19|TRBJ1-1
CASSSQREAFF
TGTGCCAGTAGTTCTCAGCGTGAAGCTTTCTTT
>NA|NA|TRBV5-4|TRBJ2-2
CASSPERDTGELFF
TGTGCCAGCAGCCCCGAGAGGGACACCGGGGAGCTGTTTTTT
>NA|NA|TRBV27|TRBJ1-5
CASSLLGGHQPQHF
TGTGCCAGCAGTTTATTGGGGGGGCACCAGCCCCAGCATTTT
>few|NA|TRBV19|TRBJ2-7
CASGPTTYEQYF
TGTGCCAGTGGGCCGACAACCTACGAGCAGTACTTC
>NA|TRBD2|TRBV11-2|TRBJ2-6
CASSSRGGSGANVLTF
TGTGCCAGCAGCTCTAGGGGAGGGAGCGGGGCCAACGTCCTGACTTTC
>NA|NA|TRBV7-9|TRBJ1-5
CASSLEGTYSNQPQHF
TGTGCCAGCAGCTTAGAGGGGACATATAGCAATCAGCCCCAGCATTTT
>NA|TRBD2|TRBV6-6|TRBJ2-1
CASSQKGGDHNEQFF
TGTGCCAGCAGCCAGAAGGGAGGGGACCACAATGAGCAGTTCTTC
>NA|NA|TRBV11-3|TRBJ2-2
CASSLFDTGELFF
TGTGCCAGCAGCCTGTTTGACACCGGGGAGCTGTTTTTT
>NA|NA|TRBV19|TRBJ2-5
CASRQDRFSWETQYF
TGTGCCAGTAGGCAAGACAGGTTTTCTTGGGAGACCCAGTACTTC
>few|TRBD1|TRBV9|TRBJ2-7
CASSPEPTGNHGEQYF
TGTGCCAGCAGCCCAGAACCGACAGGGAACCACGGCGAGCAGTACTTC
>NA|NA|TRBV15|TRBJ1-2
CATSSESGKDGYTF
TGTGCCACCAGCAGTGAATCAGGGAAAGACGGCTACACCTTC
>NA|NA|TRBV18|TRBJ1-6
CASSPRDIAAGSPLHF
TGTGCCAGCTCACCCCGGGACATCGCAGCAGGATCACCCCTCCACTTT
>NA|NA|TRBV12-5|TRBJ2-5
CASGPTQGGTQYF
TGTGCTAGTGGCCCAACACAAGGCGGGACCCAGTACTTC
>NA|NA|TRBV28|TRBJ2-2
CASRQVTGELFF
TGTGCCAGCAGACAGGTTACCGGGGAGCTGTTTTTT
>few|NA|TRBV7-8|TRBJ2-5
CASSLALGGRETQYF
TGTGCCAGCAGCTTAGCGCTTGGAGGTCGGGAGACCCAGTACTTC
>NA|TRBD2|TRBV7-8|TRBJ2-1
CASSTQGGGAENHEQFF
TGTGCCAGCAGCACCCAGGGCGGGGGGGCGGAAAACCATGAGCAGTTCTTC
>NA|NA|TRBV7-2|TRBJ1-2
CASSSGGDPANYGYTF
TGTGCCAGCAGCTCGGGGGGGGATCCAGCTAACTATGGCTACACCTTC
>NA|TRBD1|TRBV13|TRBJ2-7
CASSLAQGAYVGEQYF
TGTGCCAGCAGCTTAGCGCAGGGGGCTTATGTGGGAGAGCAGTACTTC
>NA|TRBD1|TRBV6-5|TRBJ1-5
CASSYRGQGNQPQHF
TGTGCCAGCAGTTACAGGGGACAGGGGAATCAGCCCCAGCATTTT
>NA|TRBD1|TRBV5-1|TRBJ2-3
CASSLEVTGGGTDTQYF
TGCGCCAGCAGCTTGGAGGTGACAGGGGGCGGCACAGATACGCAGTATTTT
>once|TRBD1|TRBV19|TRBJ2-6
CASTPGGFGANVLTF
TGTGCCAGTACCCCAGGGGGATTTGGGGCCAACGTCCTGACTTTC
>once|NA|TRBV30|TRBJ2-7
CAWTRQSYEQYF
TGTGCCTGGACCAGACAGTCCTACGAGCAGTACTTC